These 9 T cell receptor beta chains came from one sample sequenced in a study of T-cell memory formation after mild COVID-19. Via MiXCR, TCRdb re-called the 5' RACE reads, giving one row per CDR3 protein. Seen here are about 110,000 distinct CDR3 sequences, 15% to 20% observed once, and the top ten hold roughly 27%. The sequenced sample was PBMCs or a T cell subset sorted from them (not recorded which). The receptors stem from an adult woman who had mild COVID-19 (a few samples of this study predate the infection). Cell type and time point are not known.

V gene TRBV4-1 combines with J gene TRBJ2-2; TRBD2 might be the D (6 bases). V lost 4 bases, J lost 1 base, and 13 bases lay in between. The CDR3 contains 16 residues. Germline CDR1 is MGHRA and CDR2 is YSYEKL. The CDR3 region is CASSRIWGENTGELFF. DNA for the CDR3: TGCGCCAGCAGCCGCATCTGGGGGGAGAACACCGGGGAGCTGTTTTTT.

This chain links TRBV4-3 with TRBJ2-1; 11 bases are a match to TRBD2. Germline V gene sequence: CDR1 LGHNA, CDR2 YSLEER. The CDR3 spans 15 residues. V was pared by 3 bases and J by 7 bases, with 5 bases of the junction left unmatched. As DNA, the CDR3 is TGCGCCAGCAGCCAGGATAGCGGGAGGGAGAATGAGCAGTTCTTC. Protein product: CASSQDSGRENEQFF.

The chain carries TRBV9 and TRBJ1-1; tentative D call: TRBD1 (6 bases). CDR1 and CDR2 from the germline V gene are SGDLS and YYNGEE. V was pared by 4 bases and J by 11 bases, with 15 bases between. This CDR3 region has 12 residues. CDR3 protein: CASSSQTGLAFF. The CDR3 bases are TGTGCCAGCAGCTCTCAGACAGGACTCGCTTTCTTT.

The sample holds a few counts of this clonotype. The V and J genes are TRBV6-2 or TRBV6-3 and TRBJ2-3; D ambiguous. Between the trimmed V and J ends, which lost 8 bases and 2 bases, there was a span of 23 bases. The germline V gene has CDR1 MNHEY and CDR2 SVGEGT. This CDR3 has 17 residues. This chain's CDR3 is CASLDLGSGANTDTQYF. For the CDR3, the DNA is TGTGCCAGCCTCGACTTAGGGTCTGGAGCCAACACAGATACGCAGTATTTT.

V is TRBV19 and J is TRBJ2-7; 8 positions match TRBD2. The CDR3 covers 15 residues. V dropped 3 bases and J dropped 1; count of bases not matched to a gene: 5. Germline V lookup: CDR1 LNHDA, CDR2 SQIVND (reference sequence). The CDR3 region is CASSIHGTSSYEQYF. The CDR3 DNA reads as TGTGCCAGTAGTATTCACGGGACTAGTTCCTACGAGCAGTACTTC.

In this sample, this clonotype turned up a few times. The chain has TRBV24-1 and TRBJ2-3, with a tentative D call TRBD2 (6 bases). V lost 4 bases to trimming and J lost 2 bases, with 21 bases between them. Germline V CDR1 and CDR2: KGHDR, SFDVKD. The CDR3 is 18 amino acids. The CDR3 protein is CATSDLSGLLDSTDTQYF. As DNA, the CDR3 is TGTGCCACCAGTGACCTTTCGGGACTCCTAGACTCCACAGATACGCAGTATTTT.

The chain combines TRBV29-1 with TRBJ1-1; D is perhaps TRBD1 (5 bases). CDR3 length: 13 residues. V was pared by 3 bases and J by 1 base, with 9 bases between. CDR1 is SQVTM and CDR2 is ANQGSEA in the germline V gene. The chain's CDR3 is CSVDPTGNTEAFF. In DNA, the CDR3 is TGCAGCGTTGACCCCACAGGGAACACTGAAGCTTTCTTT.

The chain recombines TRBV11-3 with TRBJ2-5; 11 nucleotides match TRBD2. The CDR3 is 14 residues long. Trimming at V came to 5 bases and at J to 4 bases, leaving 3 bases not matched to a gene. CDR1 is SGHNT and CDR2 is YENEEA in the germline V gene. CDR3 nucleotides: TGTGCCAGCAGCCTCACTAGCGGGAGAGAGACCCAGTACTTC. Translation gives CASSLTSGRETQYF.

This chain links TRBV6-5 with TRBJ1-4; tentative D call: TRBD1 (6 bases). Deletions cut 6 bases from V and 6 bases from J, with 14 bases between. The CDR3 covers 14 residues. Germline CDR1 MNHEY, CDR2 SVGAGI. The CDR3 loop reads CASRPGHLYEKLFF. DNA for the CDR3: TGTGCCAGCAGACCGGGACATCTTTATGAAAAACTGTTTTTT.